The following is a T cell receptor beta chain sequence with its context. Its matching antigen is unknown. TCRdb redid the calling of the PCR reads with MiXCR, one entry per CDR3 protein. The sample includes 15,000 to 25,000 distinct CDR3 sequences, 60% of them seen just once. This entry comes from a study of vaccination and CD4 T cells after COVID-19. The overall study: With nine mild cases and one severe, convalescent patients were SARS-CoV-2 positive by nasal swab PCR. Median time from second vaccine dose to sampling was approximately 69 days (14 to 241). Overall study findings and caveats: Early timepoints after natural infection were not analyzed in these convalescent patients.

The CDR3 extends over 14 amino acids. Germline CDR1 and CDR2: KGHSH and LQKENI. With 3 bases clipped from V and 2 bases from J, the junction kept 1 base outside the gene matches. The clonotype was recovered from a human donor who had recovered from COVID-19. Sequencing was performed on CD4+ T cells from blood, taken after SARS-CoV-2 vaccination. The chain recombines TRBV18 with TRBJ2-5; 9 nucleotides agree with TRBD1. The CDR3 DNA reads TGTGCCAGCTCACCTGGGACAGGGCAAGAGACCCAGTACTTC. Residues: CASSPGTGQETQYF.